These T cell receptor beta chains were read from a single sample in a study of T cell repertoires in cytomegalovirus infection. Each CDR3 protein gets one entry after TCRdb re-called the reads with MiXCR. The sample shows around 740,000 distinct CDR3 sequences, under 40% of them seen only once. Material for sequencing was PBMCs. These receptors all come from a human donor in good health (CMV status not recorded). Some clones in this sample may be carry-over from other donors' samples. Both conserved end residues are part of each CDR3. Fields, in order: D gene, V gene, clone size, J gene, CDR3 DNA, CDR3 protein. D genes are given only for firm matches. Clone size appears in some rows only: once, few, many, or a class for an expanded clone.

.	TRBV14	once	TRBJ1-1	TGTGCCAGCAGCCACCGGGGGATAGGGACTGAAGCTTTCTTT	CASSHRGIGTEAFF
.	TRBV5-5	once	TRBJ1-1	TGTGCCAGCAGCTTGGACACGGGAAGGACTGAAGCTTTCTTT	CASSLDTGRTEAFF
.	TRBV29-1	.	TRBJ1-2	TGCAGCGTTGAAGAATCGCACGGCTATTCCGGCTACACCTTC	CSVEESHGYSGYTF
TRBD1	TRBV7-8	.	TRBJ1-5	TGTGCCAGCAGCACCGCGTCAGGGGGTAGCAATCAGCCCCAGCATTTT	CASSTASGGSNQPQHF
TRBD2	TRBV7-9	few	TRBJ2-7	TGTGCCAGCAGCTTAGGGGCCGGGACTAGCGGCTACGAGCAGTACTTC	CASSLGAGTSGYEQYF
.	TRBV7-2	many	TRBJ2-7	TGTGCCAGCAGCCCCAGGGGTCTCTACGAGCAGTACTTC	CASSPRGLYEQYF
.	TRBV7-8	.	TRBJ2-2	TGTGCCAGCAGCTTAAGACCAACAACACATCCGACCGGGGAGCTGTTTTTT	CASSLRPTTHPTGELFF
.	TRBV11-3	.	TRBJ1-1	TGTGCCAGCAGCTTAGAGGGAGACCCTGAAGCTTTCTTT	CASSLEGDPEAFF
TRBD1	TRBV29-1	.	TRBJ1-2	TGCAGCGTTCCGGACAGGGTTTTTTCTGGCTACACCTTC	CSVPDRVFSGYTF
TRBD1	TRBV6-1	few	TRBJ2-7	TGTGCCAGCAGTGACGACAGGGGGCGCCGGGGAGAGCAGTACTTC	CASSDDRGRRGEQYF
.	TRBV29-1	.	TRBJ1-1	TGCAGCATCCACGGGGCGAACACTGAAGCTTTCTTT	CSIHGANTEAFF
TRBD2	TRBV20-1	.	TRBJ2-7	TGCAGTGCTAGAGATATTGTGGGACTAGCGGGAGAGTCCTACGAGCAGTACTTC	CSARDIVGLAGESYEQYF
.	TRBV7-6	few	TRBJ2-7	TGTGCCAGCAGCTTAACCAGGATTGGGTACGAGCAGTACTTC	CASSLTRIGYEQYF
TRBD1	TRBV28	.	TRBJ2-7	TGTGCCAGCGGGGATGCTACCCGGGACAGGCTGGACGAGCAGTACTTC	CASGDATRDRLDEQYF
TRBD2	TRBV7-2	few	TRBJ2-1	TGTGCCAGCAGCCCCCGGGGGCTGACTAGCGGGATTGGGAATGAGCAGTTCTTC	CASSPRGLTSGIGNEQFF
TRBD1	TRBV25-1	few	TRBJ2-3	TGTGCCAGCAGTGAACTTCGGACAGGGACCACAGATACGCAGTATTTT	CASSELRTGTTDTQYF
.	TRBV7-2	many	TRBJ1-6	TGTGCCAGCAGCATAGAGGGCTCACCCCTCCACTTT	CASSIEGSPLHF
TRBD2	TRBV28	few	TRBJ2-7	TGTGCCAGCAGGTTCCCTCCGGGCGGGAGGGGCTACGAGCAGTACTTC	CASRFPPGGRGYEQYF
.	TRBV12-3/TRBV12-4	.	TRBJ1-2	TGTGCCAGCAGTTGGGCGGCATCTCATGGCTACACCTTC	CASSWAASHGYTF
.	TRBV28	.	TRBJ2-7	TGTGCCAGCAGTTATACAAGGGATTCCGAGTACGAGCAGTACTTC	CASSYTRDSEYEQYF
.	TRBV7-8	.	TRBJ2-7	TGTGCCAGCAGCTTAGTTCTCGAGCAGTACTTC	CASSLVLEQYF
TRBD1	TRBV15	.	TRBJ1-3	TGTGCCACCAGCAGAGGTTGGACAGGGAGTTCTGGAAACACCATATATTTT	CATSRGWTGSSGNTIYF
TRBD2	TRBV15	few	TRBJ2-3	TGTGCCACCAGCAGAGTAACAGCGGGAGGATCAGATACGCAGTATTTT	CATSRVTAGGSDTQYF
TRBD1	TRBV10-3	.	TRBJ1-2	TGTGCCATCAGTGAAGGGACAGGGAACTATGGCTACACCTTC	CAISEGTGNYGYTF
TRBD2	TRBV19	.	TRBJ2-1	TGTGCCAGTGTGGGGGGGGTGGGGGGGAGTGCCTACAATGAGCAGTTCTTC	CASVGGVGGSAYNEQFF
TRBD2	TRBV10-3	.	TRBJ2-1	TGTGCCATCAGTGGGGGACTAGCGGGAGGTGATGAGCAGTTCTTC	CAISGGLAGGDEQFF